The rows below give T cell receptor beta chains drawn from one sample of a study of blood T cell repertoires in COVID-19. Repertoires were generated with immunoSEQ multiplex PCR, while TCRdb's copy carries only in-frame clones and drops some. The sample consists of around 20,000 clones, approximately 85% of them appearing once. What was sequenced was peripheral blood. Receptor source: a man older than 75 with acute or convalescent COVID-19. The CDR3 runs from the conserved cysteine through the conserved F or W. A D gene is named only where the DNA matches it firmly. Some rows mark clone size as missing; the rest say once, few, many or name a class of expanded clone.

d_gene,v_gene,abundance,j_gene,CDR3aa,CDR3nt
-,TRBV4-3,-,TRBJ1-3,CASSQERRTDGNTIYF,TGCGCCAGCAGCCAAGAGCGTAGGACAGATGGAAACACCATATATTTT
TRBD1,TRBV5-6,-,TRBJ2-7,CASSTGQGTYEQYF,TGTGCCAGCAGCACCGGACAGGGGACCTACGAGCAGTACTTC
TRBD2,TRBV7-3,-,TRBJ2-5,CASSLTPSGGQETQYF,TGTGCCAGCAGCTTAACACCTAGCGGGGGGCAAGAGACCCAGTACTTC
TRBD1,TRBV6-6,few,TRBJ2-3,CASSGTGTSTDTQYF,TGTGCCAGCAGTGGGACAGGGACTAGCACAGATACGCAGTATTTT
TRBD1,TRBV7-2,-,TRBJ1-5,CASSYQGDSQPQHF,TGTGCCAGCAGTTACCAGGGGGACTCTCAGCCCCAGCATTTT
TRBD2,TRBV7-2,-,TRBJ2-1,CASSDSGGLMVEQFF,TGTGCCAGCAGCGACAGCGGGGGCCTAATGGTTGAGCAGTTCTTC
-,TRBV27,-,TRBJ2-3,CASSSFEEDTQYF,TGTGCCAGCAGTTCCTTCGAGGAGGATACGCAGTATTTT
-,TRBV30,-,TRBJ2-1,CAWTQRGPRIQFF,TGTGCCTGGACTCAACGCGGCCCTAGAATACAGTTCTTC
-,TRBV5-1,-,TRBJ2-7,CASSLAGSEQYF,TGCGCCAGCAGCTTGGCAGGGTCCGAGCAGTACTTC
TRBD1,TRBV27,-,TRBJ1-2,CASTHGTGFGYTF,TGTGCCAGCACACACGGGACAGGGTTCGGCTACACCTTC
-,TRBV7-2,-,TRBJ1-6,CASSKPTGRNSPLHF,TGTGCCAGCAGCAAACCCACAGGCCGCAATTCACCCCTCCACTTT
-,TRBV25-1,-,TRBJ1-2,CARTYGYTF,TGTGCCAGGACTTATGGCTACACCTTC
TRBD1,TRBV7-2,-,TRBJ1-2,CASSLVGGQGNGYTF,TGTGCCAGCAGCTTAGTGGGAGGACAGGGGAATGGCTACACCTTC
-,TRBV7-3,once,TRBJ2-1,CASSLRQSSRDEQFF,TGTGCCAGCAGCTTACGACAGTCCTCCAGGGATGAGCAGTTCTTC
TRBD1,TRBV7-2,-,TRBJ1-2,CASSHGGQGYNYGYTF,TGTGCCAGCAGCCATGGGGGACAGGGGTATAACTATGGCTACACCTTC
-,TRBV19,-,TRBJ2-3,CATRANRARGTDTQYF,TGTGCCACCCGAGCAAACAGGGCAAGAGGGACAGATACGCAGTATTTT
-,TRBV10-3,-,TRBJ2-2,CAISEVGGSGELFF,TGTGCCATCAGTGAGGTCGGGGGTTCCGGGGAGCTGTTTTTT
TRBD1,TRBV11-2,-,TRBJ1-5,CASSSQGDQPQHF,TGTGCCAGCAGTTCACAGGGGGACCAGCCCCAGCATTTT
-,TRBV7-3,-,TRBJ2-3,CASSLMVGGGTDTQYF,TGTGCCAGCAGCTTAATGGTCGGTGGTGGCACAGATACGCAGTATTTT
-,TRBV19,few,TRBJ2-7,CASSNDFFSEQYF,TGTGCCAGTAGTAATGACTTCTTCTCCGAGCAGTACTTC
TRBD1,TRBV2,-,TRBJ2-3,CASRGQGRGVADTQYF,TGTGCCAGCAGGGGACAGGGAAGGGGAGTAGCAGATACGCAGTATTTT
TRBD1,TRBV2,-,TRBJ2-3,CASSEQGVADTQYF,TGTGCCAGCAGTGAACAGGGGGTGGCAGATACGCAGTATTTT
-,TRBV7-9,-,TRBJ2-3,CASSLTNYRDSTDTQYF,TGTGCCAGCAGCTTAACAAATTACAGGGATAGCACAGATACGCAGTATTTT
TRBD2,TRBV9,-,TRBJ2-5,CASSVGTSGGQETQYF,TGTGCCAGCAGCGTAGGGACTAGCGGGGGACAAGAGACCCAGTACTTC
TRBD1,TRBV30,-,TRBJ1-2,CASGTGGIVSGYTF,TGTGCCTCGGGGACAGGGGGCATCGTAAGTGGCTACACCTTC
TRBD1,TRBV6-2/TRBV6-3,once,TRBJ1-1,CASSYRPTGRRTEAFF,TGTGCCAGCAGTTACAGACCGACAGGGAGAAGGACTGAAGCTTTCTTT
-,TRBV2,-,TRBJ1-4,CASDPGTTNEKLFF,TGTGCCAGCGATCCGGGGACAACTAATGAAAAACTGTTTTTT
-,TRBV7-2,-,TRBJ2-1,CASSYLDNEQFF,TGTGCCAGCTCCTATCTAGACAATGAGCAGTTCTTC
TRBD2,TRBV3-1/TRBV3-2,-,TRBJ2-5,CASSSPRSSGGTQYF,TGTGCCAGCAGTTCTCCGAGGAGCAGCGGGGGGACCCAGTACTTC
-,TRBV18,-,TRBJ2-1,CASSTGSVRIDEQFF,TGTGCCAGCTCTACAGGGTCAGTGCGTATCGATGAGCAGTTCTTC
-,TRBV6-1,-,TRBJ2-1,CASSETRVLYNEQFF,TGTGCCAGCAGTGAAACCCGGGTCCTCTACAATGAGCAGTTCTTC
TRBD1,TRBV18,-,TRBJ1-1,CASSPDRSRGTEAFF,TGTGCCAGCTCACCGGACAGGTCTCGGGGGACTGAAGCTTTCTTT
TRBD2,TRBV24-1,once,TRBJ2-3,CATSARRGFGTDTQYF,TGTGCCACCAGTGCCCGGCGGGGGTTCGGCACAGATACGCAGTATTTT
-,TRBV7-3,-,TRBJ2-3,CASSLEMDTQYF,TGTGCCAGCAGCTTAGAGATGGATACGCAGTATTTT
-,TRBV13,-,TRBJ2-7,CASSPSAGAMYEQYF,TGTGCCAGCAGCCCCTCGGCAGGGGCGATGTACGAGCAGTACTTC
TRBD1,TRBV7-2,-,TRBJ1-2,CASSLATGQTYGYTF,TGTGCCAGCAGCTTAGCGACGGGACAGACCTATGGCTACACCTTC
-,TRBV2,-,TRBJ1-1,CASLRDLNTEAFF,TGTGCCAGCCTGAGAGACTTGAACACTGAAGCTTTCTTT
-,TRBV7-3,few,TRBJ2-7,CASSLSAGNSYEQYF,TGTGCCAGCAGCTTAAGTGCGGGGAACTCCTACGAGCAGTACTTC
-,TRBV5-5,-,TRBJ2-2,CASSPRQANTGELFF,TGTGCCAGCAGCCCCCGACAGGCGAACACCGGGGAGCTGTTTTTT
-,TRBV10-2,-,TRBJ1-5,CASSESGAGYQPQHF,TGCGCCAGCAGTGAGTCTGGGGCAGGGTATCAGCCCCAGCATTTT
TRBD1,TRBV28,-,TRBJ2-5,CASSYYRQGRGETQYF,TGTGCCAGCAGTTACTACAGACAGGGGAGAGGCGAGACCCAGTACTTC
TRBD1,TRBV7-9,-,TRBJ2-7,CASSLQGAGEQYF,TGTGCCAGCAGCTTACAGGGGGCAGGGGAGCAGTACTTC
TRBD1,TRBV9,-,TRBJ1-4,CARIGRDSKNEKLFF,TGTGCCAGAATTGGCCGGGACAGCAAAAATGAAAAACTGTTTTTT
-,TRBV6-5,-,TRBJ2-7,CASSYSMLGSYEQYF,TGTGCCAGCAGTTATTCTATGCTAGGATCCTACGAGCAGTACTTC